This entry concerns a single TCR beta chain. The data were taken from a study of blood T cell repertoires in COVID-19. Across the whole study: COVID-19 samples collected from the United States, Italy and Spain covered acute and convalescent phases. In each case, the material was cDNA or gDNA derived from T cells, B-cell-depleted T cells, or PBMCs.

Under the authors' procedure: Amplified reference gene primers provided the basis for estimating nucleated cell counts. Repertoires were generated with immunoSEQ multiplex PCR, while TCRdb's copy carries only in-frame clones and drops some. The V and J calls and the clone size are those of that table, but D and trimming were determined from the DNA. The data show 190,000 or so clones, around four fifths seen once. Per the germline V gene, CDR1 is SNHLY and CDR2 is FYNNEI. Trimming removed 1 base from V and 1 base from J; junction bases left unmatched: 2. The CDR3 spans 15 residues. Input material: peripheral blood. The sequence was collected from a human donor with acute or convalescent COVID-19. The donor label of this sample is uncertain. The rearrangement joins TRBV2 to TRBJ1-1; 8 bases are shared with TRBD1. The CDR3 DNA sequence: TGTGCCAGCAGTGAAGGTCAGGGGGCGAACACTGAAGCTTTCTTT. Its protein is CASSEGQGANTEAFF.